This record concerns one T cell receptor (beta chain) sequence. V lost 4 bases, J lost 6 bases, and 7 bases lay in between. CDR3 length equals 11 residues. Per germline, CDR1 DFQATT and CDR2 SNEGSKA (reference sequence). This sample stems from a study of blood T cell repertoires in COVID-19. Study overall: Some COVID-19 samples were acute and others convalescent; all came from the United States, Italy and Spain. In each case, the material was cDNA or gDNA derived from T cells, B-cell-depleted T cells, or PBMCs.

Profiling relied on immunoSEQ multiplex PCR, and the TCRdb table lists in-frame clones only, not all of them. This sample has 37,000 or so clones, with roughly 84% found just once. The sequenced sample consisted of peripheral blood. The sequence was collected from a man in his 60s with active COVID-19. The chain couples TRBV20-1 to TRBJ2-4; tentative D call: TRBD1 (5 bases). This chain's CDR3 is CSATGINIQYF. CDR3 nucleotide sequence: TGCAGTGCTACAGGGATAAACATTCAGTACTTC.